The 23 T cell receptor beta chains below come from one sample, sequenced in a study of blood T cell repertoires in COVID-19. Clones were sequenced by immunoSEQ multiplex PCR, and TCRdb holds only the in-frame ones, with some missing. The table shows 150,000 or so clones, with around 91% occurring only once. The sequenced sample consisted of peripheral blood. These receptors were obtained from a man between 18 and 29 years old with COVID-19, enrolled during active disease.

The chain combines TRBV3-1 (or the pseudogene TRBV3-2) with TRBJ2-1; TRBD2 matches at 16 bases. This CDR3 region has 18 residues. The germline V gene has CDR1 LGHDT and CDR2 YNNKEL (reference sequence). Germline trimming cut 0 bases from V and 4 bases from J; bases unmatched to any gene: 3. As DNA, the CDR3 is TGTGCCAGCAGCCAAGAGGCGGGACTAGCGGGAGGGTACAATGAGCAGTTCTTC. It specifies CASSQEAGLAGGYNEQFF.

This rearrangement joins TRBV18 to TRBJ1-6, with D perhaps matching TRBD1 (5 bases). The germline V gene encodes CDR1 KGHSH and CDR2 LQKENI. V was shortened by 2 bases and J by 4 bases, with 6 bases between the two germline ends. The CDR3 loop spans 14 amino acids. CDR3 DNA sequence: TGTGCCAGCTCACCAGGACAATATAATTCACCCCTCCACTTT. Protein product: CASSPGQYNSPLHF. Combining the CDR3 with reference TRBV18 and TRBJ1-6 gives the whole variable domain NAGVMQNPRHLVRRRGQEARLRCSPMKGHSHVYWYRQLPEEGLKFMVYLQKENIIDESGMPKERFSAEFPKEGPSILRIQQVVRGDSAAYFCASSPGQYNSPLHFGNGTRLTVT.

The rearrangement uses TRBV11-1 and TRBJ1-5, with D unclear. The germline V gene encodes CDR1 SGHAT and CDR2 FQDESV (reference sequence). This CDR3 spans 15 amino acids. The V end lost 1 base, the J end lost 0 bases, and 7 bases lay between the germline ends. The CDR3 is CASSLGGSSNQPQHF. In nucleotides, the CDR3 is TGTGCCAGCAGCTTAGGAGGGTCTAGCAATCAGCCCCAGCATTTT.

The rearrangement joins TRBV6-6 to TRBJ2-7, with TRBD1 matching over 7 bases. This CDR3 contains 13 residues. In germline, CDR1 is MNHNY, CDR2 SVGAGI (reference sequence). V trimming: 7 bases; J trimming: 5 bases; junction bases outside the gene matches: 8. DNA of the CDR3: TGTGCCAGCAAGGTACAGGGGCCCCACGAGCAGTACTTC. Residues: CASKVQGPHEQYF.

This chain uses TRBV7-3 with TRBJ2-1, with 12 bases matching TRBD2. The germline CDR1 and CDR2 sequences are SGHTA and FQGTGA. The trim removed 5 bases at V and 4 bases at J, leaving 3 bases unmatched. There are 15 residues in the CDR3. The CDR3 region is CASSGGTSGYNEQFF. Here the CDR3 DNA reads TGTGCCAGCAGCGGTGGGACTAGCGGGTACAATGAGCAGTTCTTC.

V gene TRBV4-1 combines with J gene TRBJ2-1; TRBD2 matches 11 bases. This CDR3 comprises 16 residues. Germline CDR1 is MGHRA and CDR2 is YSYEKL. Trimming took 0 bases from V and 5 from J; bases not matched to a gene: 3. The CDR3 DNA reads TGCGCCAGCAGCCAAGAAAGACTAGCGGGAAACAATGAGCAGTTCTTC. It codes for CASSQERLAGNNEQFF.

As DNA, the CDR3 is TGCGCCAGCAGCTTGACAGGAAACGGTTGGGCCCAGTACTTC. This sequence encodes CASSLTGNGWAQYF. V gene TRBV5-1 combines with J gene TRBJ2-5; maybe TRBD1 (5 bases). Trimming cost V 1 base and J 9 bases, with 16 bases left between them. Germline V lookup: CDR1 SGHRS, CDR2 YFSETQ. The CDR3 extends over 14 amino acids. Full variable domain (remainder filled in from reference TRBV5-1 and TRBJ2-5): KAGVTQTPRYLIKTRGQQVTLSCSPISGHRSVSWYQQTPGQGLQFLFEYFSETQRNKGNFPGRFSGRQFSNSRSEMNVSTLELGDSALYLCASSLTGNGWAQYFGPGTRLLVL.

This chain joins TRBV7-8 and TRBJ2-1; TRBD1 matches 9 bases. The junction had 12 bases not matched to a gene; V was cut back by 4 bases and J by 8 bases. The germline V gene has CDR1 SGHVS and CDR2 FQNEAQ. The CDR3 runs 16 residues. Here the CDR3 DNA reads TGTGCCAGCAGCTGGAAAGGACAGGGGAGGGCGGATGAGCAGTTCTTC. Translating gives CASSWKGQGRADEQFF.

This clone showed up just once. The chain uses TRBV6-2 or TRBV6-3 and TRBJ1-2, with D possibly matching TRBD1 (6 bases). This CDR3 comprises 14 residues. Looked up from germline, CDR1 is MNHEY and CDR2 is SVGEGT. V lost 2 bases to trimming and J lost 3 bases, with 10 bases between them. The CDR3 DNA follows: TGTGCCAGCAGTTACCCGACAGGATACTATGGCTACACCTTC. Protein product: CASSYPTGYYGYTF.

V is TRBV19 and J is TRBJ2-5, with 11 positions matching TRBD2. Germline CDR1 is LNHDA and CDR2 is SQIVND (reference sequence). V shed 4 bases, J shed 2 bases, and the junction held 6 bases outside the gene matches. This CDR3 contains 16 residues. In nucleotides, the CDR3 is TGTGCCAGTAGTAACCCGGGACTAGCGGCGCAAGAGACCCAGTACTTC. It yields the protein CASSNPGLAAQETQYF.

This clone was recorded once. CDR3 bases: TGCGCCAGCAGTGGGGACGGGACAGGGGAGCAGTACTTC. Translation: CASSGDGTGEQYF. V is TRBV10-1 and J is TRBJ2-7; 9 bases line up with TRBD1. The germline V gene has CDR1 WNHNN and CDR2 SYGVQD (reference sequence). The CDR3 spans 13 residues. The junction had 5 bases not matched to a gene; V was cut back by 4 bases and J by 7 bases.

The rearrangement uses TRBV6-1 and TRBJ2-1, with D perhaps TRBD2 (7 bases). The CDR3 contains 15 residues. Trimming cost V 2 bases and J 7 bases, with 15 bases left between them. CDR1 MNHNS and CDR2 SASEGT come from the germline V gene. CDR3 DNA: TGTGCCAGCAGTGAAAACGAGGAGGGGGGGAATGAGCAGTTCTTC. Protein: CASSENEEGGNEQFF.

The chain carries TRBV25-1 and TRBJ1-2; weak D call: TRBD1 (5 bases). Germline values: CDR1 MGHDK, CDR2 SYGVNS. This CDR3 is 13 amino acids long. Trimming left V 5 bases short and J 4 bases short, with 11 bases between. CDR3 in amino acids: CASSPTAFYGYTF. The CDR3 DNA reads as TGTGCCAGCAGTCCGACAGCGTTCTATGGCTACACCTTC.

The genes are TRBV12-2 and TRBJ2-6; the table's D call TRBD2 went unverified against the DNA. TRBV12-2 is deemed a pseudogene. CDR3 length: 20 amino acids. CDR3 residues: CASRLGGLAGGGSGANVLTF. In DNA, the CDR3 is TGTGCAAGTCGCTTAGGGGGACTAGCGGGAGGAGGTTCTGGGGCCAACGTCCTGACTTTC.

The rearrangement uses TRBV3-1 (or the pseudogene TRBV3-2) and TRBJ2-1, with 12 bases fitting TRBD2. The CDR3 covers 17 residues. Per germline, CDR1 LGHDT and CDR2 YNNKEL (reference sequence). V lost 3 bases to trimming and J lost 5 bases; unmatched junction nucleotides: 8. The CDR3, as DNA: TGTGCCAGCAGCCACGGCCTAGCGGGAGGGCTCAACAATGAGCAGTTCTTC. Translated, it gives CASSHGLAGGLNNEQFF.

The chain joins TRBV27 to TRBJ2-1; D uncertain. With 3 bases removed from V and 1 base from J, the gap between germline ends came to 7 bases. CDR1 and CDR2 (germline): MNHEY, SMNVEV (reference sequence). The CDR3 has 14 amino acids. The CDR3 here is CASSLVRSYNEQFF. CDR3 nucleotide sequence: TGTGCCAGCAGTTTGGTCAGGTCCTACAATGAGCAGTTCTTC.

The chain uses TRBV10-1 and TRBJ2-7; 9 positions match TRBD2. Germline CDR1 is WNHNN and CDR2 is SYGVQD (reference sequence). The CDR3 length is 15 residues. After removal of 3 bases from V and 6 bases from J, the junction contained 9 bases not matched to a gene. CDR3 coding DNA: TGCGCCAGCAGTGACGGAGTAGCGGGAGTTTCCGAGCAGTACTTC. Protein product: CASSDGVAGVSEQYF.

The V call is TRBV5-1, the J call TRBJ2-1; 8 nucleotides agree with TRBD2. The length of the CDR3 is 16 residues. The ends lost 1 base at V and 9 bases at J; junction bases unmatched: 12. The germline V gene has CDR1 SGHRS and CDR2 YFSETQ. The DNA for the CDR3 is TGCGCCAGCAGCTTGCACTCACTAGCGGAGGCAGGTGAGCAGTTCTTC. The encoded protein is CASSLHSLAEAGEQFF.

V and J are TRBV5-1 and TRBJ1-1, with 11 positions matching TRBD1. The CDR3 has 14 amino acids. The germline CDR1 and CDR2 sequences are SGHRS and YFSETQ. After removal of 4 bases from V and 4 bases from J, the junction contained 3 bases not matched to a gene. In nucleotides, the CDR3 is TGCGCCAGCAGCCAAGGGACAGGGGGCACTGAAGCTTTCTTT. This codes for CASSQGTGGTEAFF.

V gene TRBV5-1 combines with J gene TRBJ1-1, with D maybe TRBD1 (6 bases). From germline, CDR1 is SGHRS and CDR2 YFSETQ. V was cut by 2 bases and J by 11 bases, with 28 bases left in between. The CDR3 contains 17 residues. The CDR3 region has the DNA TGCGCCAGCAGCTTCAGTAGTAGGTTGACAGGCGATAACCCGGCTTTCTTT. Its translation: CASSFSSRLTGDNPAFF.

This rearrangement joins TRBV9 to TRBJ2-7; TRBD2 matches 9 bases. This CDR3 is built from 15 residues. Losses at the gene ends were 2 bases for V and 2 bases for J; bases not matched to a gene: 5. The germline V gene has CDR1 SGDLS and CDR2 YYNGEE. The CDR3 sequence is CASSVGTSNAYEQYF. The CDR3 DNA is TGTGCCAGCAGCGTCGGGACTAGCAACGCCTACGAGCAGTACTTC.

This chain uses TRBV6-2 or TRBV6-3 with TRBJ2-1; 7 bases are a match to TRBD2. The CDR3 covers 14 residues. Trimming removed 5 bases from V and 7 bases from J; junction bases left unmatched: 8. Germline loops: CDR1 MNHEY, CDR2 SVGEGT. The CDR3 region has the DNA TGTGCCAGCAGTCCCTTTGCGGGAGTTAATGAGCAGTTCTTC. Translated, it gives CASSPFAGVNEQFF.

This chain connects TRBV23-1 to TRBJ2-7; D might be TRBD1 (6 bases). TRBV23-1 falls under the ORF class, with uncertain function. This CDR3 comprises 15 residues. The V and J ends lost 0 bases and 6 bases respectively, with 15 bases between them. The CDR3 region is CASSQSKSRGCEQYF. The DNA of the CDR3 is TGCGCCAGCAGTCAATCCAAGAGCAGGGGTTGCGAGCAGTACTTC.